This paragraph covers one T cell receptor beta chain sequence. The sample is drawn from a study of blood T cell repertoires in COVID-19. At the level of the study: Sites across the United States, Italy and Spain contributed samples from acute and convalescent COVID-19. The cDNA or gDNA used as material had been derived from T cells, B-cell-depleted T cells, or PBMCs.

In the study's own analysis: Estimates of nucleated cell counts were drawn from the amplification of reference gene primers. Assay: immunoSEQ multiplex PCR; the TCRdb copy retains only in-frame clones and omits some. D and trimming come from the DNA, and the V and J calls and clone size come from that table. The table has roughly 42,000 clones, roughly 80% seen once; the top ten hold roughly 30%. V was cut by 6 bases and J by 3 bases, with 11 bases left in between. The CDR3 length is 13 residues. Sequences were obtained from peripheral blood. The source of this sequence is a woman over 75 with acute or convalescent COVID-19. J is TRBJ2-5 and V is TRBV12-3 or TRBV12-4; D not resolved. The CDR3 nucleotides read TGTGCCAGCAGCAATTTAGTGGAAGAGACCCAGTACTTC. Translation gives CASSNLVEETQYF.